The sequence of this T cell receptor beta chain was determined in a study of beta chain features in type 1 diabetes. Overall study findings and caveats: There was a possibility that cDNA sequencing over-represented cells with high TCR expression. Significant though moderate, a shortening of TCRB CDR3s appeared in all four CD4+ subsets of Type 1 diabetes patients.

Concerning this clone itself: Its target is not known.

From germline, CDR1 is KGHSH and CDR2 LQKENI. The germline V and J ends were trimmed by 1 base and 2 bases, with 8 bases remaining between them. The CDR3 consists of 14 residues. The study reverse transcribed the entire isolated RNA, so it sequenced expressed TCRB transcripts. Using immunoSEQ multiplex PCR, the repertoire was profiled, and TCRdb retains in-frame clones only, with some absent. The sample lists hundreds of thousands of clones; 15% to 20% were seen once. This clonotype originated in a woman in her late teens or twenties in good health. The chain joins TRBV18 to TRBJ1-1; D may be TRBD1 (6 bases). Sequencing was carried out using naive CD4+ T cells from blood. The CDR3 DNA is TGTGCCAGCTCACCACTGGACAGAAACACTGAAGCTTTCTTT. Amino acids: CASSPLDRNTEAFF.